In its sample, the clone carrying this TCR beta chain was seen many times. Its target is unknown. TCRdb called the 5' RACE reads again in MiXCR, with one record for every CDR3 protein. The sample contains over 300,000 distinct CDR3 sequences, 3.6% of which appear only once. The data derive from a study of T cells after yellow fever vaccination. Across the study: Preparing low-cell-number fractions relied on SMART-Seq v4 Ultra Low Input. Study findings and constraints: Clonotypes shared by both compartments, CD4 and CD8, made up a small share. It was a weaker secondary response, yet one that peaked faster, at day 5 versus 15.

Per the germline V gene, CDR1 is SGHVS and CDR2 is FQNEAQ. This CDR3 has 15 residues. The trim removed 8 bases at V and 6 bases at J, leaving 12 bases unmatched. Source: PBMCs, taken on the day of the yellow fever booster vaccination. V is TRBV7-8 and J is TRBJ2-2; 7 bases match TRBD2. The TCR was taken from a young man who received the YFV17D yellow fever vaccine. DNA for the CDR3: TGTGCCAGCGCCTTATTTGCGGGGGTGGCCGGGGAGCTGTTTTTT. It is translated as CASALFAGVAGELFF. Full variable domain (remainder filled in from reference TRBV7-8 and TRBJ2-2): GAGVSQSPRYKVAKRGQDVALRCDPISGHVSLFWYQQALGQGPEFLTYFQNEAQLDKSGLPSDRFFAERPEGSVSTLKIQRTQQEDSAVYLCASALFAGVAGELFFGEGSRLTVL.